This TCR beta chain was retrieved from a study of CD8 T cells in ankylosing spondylitis. Each CDR3 protein is one row after TCRdb ran MiXCR on the 5' RACE reads. The data show some 46,000 distinct CDR3 sequences, 11% seen once. Germline loops: CDR1 DFQATT, CDR2 SNEGSKA (reference sequence). The germline V and J ends were trimmed by 0 bases and 2 bases, with 13 bases remaining between them. This CDR3 comprises 15 residues. This clonotype came up many times. The specimen was blood, either unsorted or a sorted T cell fraction (not recorded which). The J gene is TRBJ1-2, the V gene TRBV20-1; D may be TRBD1 (5 bases). This TCR came from a male donor with ankylosing spondylitis or in good health (not recorded which). DNA for the CDR3: TGCAGTGCTAGAGATTCGGGGCAGGGAAACTATGGCTACACCTTC. Translated: CSARDSGQGNYGYTF.